This T cell receptor (beta chain) was sequenced for a study of cytomegalovirus exposure and HLA in healthy donors. The wider study: From HLA-typed donors, an early data release held some 80 million unique TCRs.

There are 12 residues in the CDR3. Trimming left V 5 bases short and J 1 base short, with 6 bases between. Per the germline V gene, CDR1 is SGHTA and CDR2 is FQGNSA. The PCR employed 60 Vbeta primers together with 13 Jbeta primers. Sequencing was performed with immunoSEQ multiplex PCR; in TCRdb, only in-frame clones are kept and a portion is missing. The sample lists some 140,000 clones; roughly 80% were seen once. The chain links TRBV7-2 to TRBJ2-7; unclear D gene. This clonotype originated in a female donor in good health and CMV-seronegative. The sequencing input was PBMCs. The CDR3 is CASSATSYEQYF. CDR3 nucleotides: TGTGCCAGCAGCGCAACATCCTACGAGCAGTACTTC.